This TCR beta chain was sequenced in a study of cytomegalovirus exposure and HLA in healthy donors. On this clone: What it binds is unknown.

In the PCR, 60 Vbeta and 13 Jbeta primers were used. Profiled with immunoSEQ multiplex PCR; TCRdb holds only in-frame clones, not every one. In the table there are about 160,000 clones, roughly four fifths of which are singletons. Broader study findings: Rates of TCR association differed by HLA locus in a later analysis, with DRB1 highest and HLA-C lowest. Associated with HLA alleles at 0.05 false discovery rate in a later analysis were 16,951 TCR beta sequences. Near-uniform donor sequencing depth was presumed by presence/absence analyses.

The material sequenced was PBMCs. The clonotype was recovered from a man aged 50-59 years in good health and CMV-seropositive.

The CDR3 spells CAISESHRTVTYGYTF. The CDR3 coding sequence is TGTGCCATCAGTGAGTCCCACCGGACAGTCACCTATGGCTACACCTTC. This rearrangement joins TRBV10-3 to TRBJ1-2; D is possibly TRBD1 (6 bases). Trimming took off 0 bases at V and 4 bases at J, with 15 bases between the two ends. Germline-derived CDR1 and CDR2 are ENHRY and SYGVKD. The CDR3 loop spans 16 amino acids.